This paragraph covers one T cell receptor (beta chain) sequence. The specificity of this receptor is unknown. Per-nucleotide qualities are absent, and no much larger clonotype sits a single base away. After removal of 1 base from V and 9 bases from J, the junction retains 9 bases not matched to a gene. The germline V gene (reference sequence) yields LGHDT for CDR1 and YNNKEL for CDR2. The cysteine opens and the phenylalanine closes a CDR3 of 16 amino acids. Solely the CDR3 DNA is kept, with 48 bases framed from the first base. The data stem from a study of blood T cell repertoires in COVID-19 (dated by TCRdb to the early 2020s). Regarding the complete study: The collaborator samples originated in the United States, Italy and Spain and spanned the acute and convalescent phases of COVID-19. Nearly every sample came with metadata listing a de-identified subject ID, COVID-19 status, age in years and sex. Samples came from the ongoing ImmuneRACE study (first 160 participants) plus 1,254 subjects from 6 global collaborators. The prospective study material was composed of cDNA or gDNA derived from T cells, B-cell-depleted T cells, or PBMCs. Where HLA class I and class II types were available, the types were taken from metadata supplied by the sample provider, not from assay-based typing. The repertoires were released in a freely available public database meant as a resource for research on the immune response to SARS-CoV-2. Deeply sampled blood TCRbeta repertoires from subjects exposed to, actively infected with, or recovered from COVID-19 were included in the dataset. What the work shows at the level of the full study, not this receptor alone: The amount of clinical and demographic metadata varied by source and participant and was provided uncurated.

TCRbeta CDR3 regions were amplified from genomic DNA using the immunoSEQ Assay, a bias-controlled multiplex PCR. The published analysis was carried out like this. The number of nucleated cells in each sample was estimated from the amplification of reference gene primers within the assay. To quantify the absolute abundance of each unique TCRbeta CDR3 rearrangement, sequence reads were collapsed and filtered. For each sample, productive Simpson clonality was calculated as the square root of Simpson's diversity index over productive rearrangements. TCRdb obtained this table from immuneACCESS and retained in-frame rearrangements with V and J assigned. These tables miss some clones; where compared with another copy, unresolved V genes account for less than half of the shortfall, and the remainder is unexplained. V and J calls and clone size are those listed in that table; D and trimming were worked out from the DNA. The sample profile shows around 160,000 clones; around 84% of them were found once. The biggest ten clones account for about 38% of the sample.

Whole blood was collected in K2EDTA tubes by collaborating institutions according to the institutions' own protocols. For TCRbeta analysis, collaborators shipped samples as frozen whole blood, isolated PBMCs, or DNA extracted from either of those sample types. The chain is encoded by TRBV3-1 (or the pseudogene TRBV3-2) joined to TRBJ2-3; the central 11 bases match TRBD2. Sequencing was carried out using peripheral blood. The receptor comes from a human donor in a cohort sampled during active COVID-19. This receptor carries the CDR3 CASSQGSGGAWDTQYF. The nucleotide sequence reads as follows: TGTGCCAGCAGCCAAGGTAGCGGGGGGGCCTGGGACACGCAGTATTTT.